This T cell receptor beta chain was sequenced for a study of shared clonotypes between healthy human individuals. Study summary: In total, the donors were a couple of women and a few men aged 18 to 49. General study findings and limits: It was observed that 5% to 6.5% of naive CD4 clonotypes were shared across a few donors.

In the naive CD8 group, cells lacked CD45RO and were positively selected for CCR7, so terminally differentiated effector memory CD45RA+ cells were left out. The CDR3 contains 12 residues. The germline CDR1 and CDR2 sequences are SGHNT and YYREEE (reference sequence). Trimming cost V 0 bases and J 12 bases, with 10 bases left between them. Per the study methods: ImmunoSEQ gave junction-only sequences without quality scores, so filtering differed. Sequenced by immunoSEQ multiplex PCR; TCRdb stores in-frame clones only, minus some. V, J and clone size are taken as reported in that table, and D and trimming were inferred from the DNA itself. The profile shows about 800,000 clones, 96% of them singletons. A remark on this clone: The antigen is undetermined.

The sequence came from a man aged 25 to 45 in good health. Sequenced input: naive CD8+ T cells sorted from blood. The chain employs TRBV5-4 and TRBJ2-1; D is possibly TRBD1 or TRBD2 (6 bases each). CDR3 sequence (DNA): TGTGCCAGCAGCTTGGGGCGGGACACGCAGTTCTTC. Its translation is CASSLGRDTQFF.